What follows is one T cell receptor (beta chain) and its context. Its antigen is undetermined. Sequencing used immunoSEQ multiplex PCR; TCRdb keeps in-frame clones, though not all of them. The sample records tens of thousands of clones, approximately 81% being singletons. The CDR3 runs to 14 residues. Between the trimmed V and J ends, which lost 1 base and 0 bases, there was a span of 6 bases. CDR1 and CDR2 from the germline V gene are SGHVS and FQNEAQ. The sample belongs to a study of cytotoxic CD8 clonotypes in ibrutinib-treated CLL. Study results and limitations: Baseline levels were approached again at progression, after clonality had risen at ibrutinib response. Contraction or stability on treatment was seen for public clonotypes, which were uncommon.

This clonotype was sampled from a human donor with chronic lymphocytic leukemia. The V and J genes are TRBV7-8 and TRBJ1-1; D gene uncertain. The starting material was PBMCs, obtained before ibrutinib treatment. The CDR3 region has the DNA TGTGCCAGCAGCTTAGGGGAGATGAACACTGAAGCTTTCTTT. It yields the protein CASSLGEMNTEAFF.